This TCR beta chain appears in the sequencing data of a study of T cell repertoires in cytomegalovirus infection. Study-wide background: Signatures in public TCR beta sequences pointed to both CMV infection and matching HLA type.

CDR3 length equals 15 residues. Germline lookup yields CDR1 LNHNV and CDR2 YYDKDF (reference sequence). Trimming removed 0 bases from V and 4 bases from J, with 10 bases in between. Using its own MiXCR run on the reads, TCRdb lists one record per CDR3 protein. Here the sample spans about 770,000 distinct CDR3 sequences, around 29% being singletons. Note on this clonotype: What it binds is unknown.

The TCR originated in a human donor in good health (CMV status not recorded). Some clones in this sample may be carry-over from other donors' samples. This chain links TRBV15 with TRBJ2-1; D not certain. The sequences come from cultured CD8+ T cells from PBMCs, collected from culture after CMV antigen stimulation. This chain's CDR3 is CATSRDLGLYNEQFF. CDR3 nucleotides: TGTGCCACCAGCAGAGATCTCGGCCTGTACAATGAGCAGTTCTTC. Full variable domain (missing parts from reference TRBV15 and TRBJ2-1): DAMVIQNPRYQVTQFGKPVTLSCSQTLNHNVMYWYQQKSSQAPKLLFHYYDKDFNNEADTPDNFQSRRPNTSFCFLDIRSPGLGDTAMYLCATSRDLGLYNEQFFGPGTRLTVL.